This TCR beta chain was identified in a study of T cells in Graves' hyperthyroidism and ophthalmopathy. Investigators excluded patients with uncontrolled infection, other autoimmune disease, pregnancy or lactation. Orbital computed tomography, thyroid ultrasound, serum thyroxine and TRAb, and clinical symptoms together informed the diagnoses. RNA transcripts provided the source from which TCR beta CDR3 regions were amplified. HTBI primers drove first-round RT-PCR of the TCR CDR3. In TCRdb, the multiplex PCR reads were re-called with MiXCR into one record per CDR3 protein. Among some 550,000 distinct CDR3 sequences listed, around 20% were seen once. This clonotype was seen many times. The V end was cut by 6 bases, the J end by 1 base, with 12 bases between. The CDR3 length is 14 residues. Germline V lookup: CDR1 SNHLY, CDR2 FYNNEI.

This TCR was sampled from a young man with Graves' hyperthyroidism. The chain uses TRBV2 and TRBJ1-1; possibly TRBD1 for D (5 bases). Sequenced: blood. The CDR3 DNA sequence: TGTGCCAGCAGGACCGGGACTTCGAACACTGAAGCTTTCTTT. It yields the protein CASRTGTSNTEAFF.